This TCR beta chain comes out of a study of T cells after yellow fever vaccination. Regarding the study as a whole: Only a minor proportion of clonotypes was detected across both CD4 and CD8 compartments.

TCRdb ran MiXCR on the 5' RACE reads and lists one entry per CDR3 protein. The sample has over 110,000 distinct CDR3 sequences; around 7.7% are singletons. Comments on this clonotype: Its matching antigen is unknown. A single base separates this from a much larger clone, so it may be a read error.

The V gene's germline CDR1 is SGHVS and CDR2 FNYEAQ. CDR3 size: 15 residues. Sample: CD4+ T cells sorted from PBMCs, taken 5 days after the yellow fever booster vaccination. The rearrangement joins TRBV7-6 to TRBJ2-5; D might be TRBD1 (6 bases). The source is a man aged 30 to 45 who received the YFV17D yellow fever vaccine. The DNA of the CDR3 is TGTGCCAGCAGCTTAGGAACAGGGTACCAAGAGACCCGGTACTTC. It codes for CASSLGTGYQETRYF. The full variable domain, in which reference TRBV7-6 and TRBJ2-5 provide the parts outside the CDR3, is GAGVSQSPRYKVTKRGQDVALRCDPISGHVSLYWYRQALGQGPEFLTYFNYEAQQDKSGLPNDRFSAERPEGSISTLTIQRTEQRDSAMYRCASSLGTGYQETRYFGPGTRLLVL.